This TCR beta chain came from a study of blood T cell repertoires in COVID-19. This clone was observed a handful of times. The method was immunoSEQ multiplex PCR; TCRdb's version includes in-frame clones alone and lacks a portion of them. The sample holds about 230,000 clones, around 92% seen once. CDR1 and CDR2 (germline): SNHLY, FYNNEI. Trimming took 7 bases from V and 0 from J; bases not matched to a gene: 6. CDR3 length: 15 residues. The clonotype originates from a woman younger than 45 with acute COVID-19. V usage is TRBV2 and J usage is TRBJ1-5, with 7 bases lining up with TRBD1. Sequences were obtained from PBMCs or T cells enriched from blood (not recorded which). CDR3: CASTLTGTSNQPQHF. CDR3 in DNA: TGTGCCAGCACCCTGACAGGGACTAGCAATCAGCCCCAGCATTTT.